This T cell receptor beta chain comes out of a study of T cell responses to AZD1222 COVID-19 vaccine. Profiled with immunoSEQ multiplex PCR; TCRdb holds only in-frame clones, not every one. The sample includes about 88,000 clones, about nine tenths of them seen just once. The analysis combined second doses at about 4 or about 12 weeks. Turning to this clone: Its antigen is not known.

Overall study results and limits: Baseline seropositivity occurred in only 5 or 6 AZD1222 recipients. Samples come after the peak T cell response, not at day 14. Clonal diversity was possibly underestimated, and white British individuals and females predominated among donors.

Trimming removed 1 base from V and 7 bases from J, with 28 bases in between. There are 20 residues in the CDR3. The V gene's germline CDR1 is MGHRA and CDR2 YSYEKL. The sequence came from an adult who received the AZD1222 COVID-19 vaccine. V gene TRBV4-1 combines with J gene TRBJ1-4; D may be TRBD1 (6 bases). The specimen was peripheral blood, collected 28 days after the second AZD1222 dose. The CDR3 loop is CASSQALGGAGVPSGEKLFF. The CDR3 nucleotides read TGCGCCAGCAGCCAAGCCCTAGGGGGTGCAGGGGTCCCCTCGGGTGAAAAACTGTTTTTT.